The present T cell receptor beta chain was sequenced within a study of cytomegalovirus exposure and HLA in healthy donors. In the study overall: A later analysis reported the approximately 120 validation repertoires used the same platform as the 666 first-cohort repertoires. Study results and limitations: Using the classifier, cytomegalovirus status was reportedly diagnosed with high specificity and sensitivity. Generally TCR sequences proved uncommon, though certain public TCRs appeared in numerous donors.

As for this clone: Its cognate antigen is unknown.

Germline CDR1 is MGHRA and CDR2 is YSYEKL. V shed 1 base and J shed 0 bases, with 9 bases lying between them. The CDR3 contains 16 residues. Sequencing used immunoSEQ multiplex PCR; TCRdb keeps in-frame clones, though not all of them. This table has fewer than 250,000 clones, approximately 87% appearing once. Sequenced input: PBMCs. This rearrangement joins TRBV4-1 to TRBJ1-4; D call uncertain. This sequence was found in a woman younger than 30 in good health and CMV-seronegative. CDR3 residues: CASSQGAQATNEKLFF. For the CDR3, the DNA is TGCGCCAGCAGCCAAGGGGCCCAAGCAACTAATGAAAAACTGTTTTTT.